This TCR beta chain was identified in a study of blood T cells in healthy people across ages (dated by TCRdb to about 2015). About the investigation overall: In model experiments, template switching captured roughly one uniquely barcoded TCR beta cDNA molecule for every two T cells. The study measured age-related changes in TCR beta repertoire diversity using deep sequencing normalized with unique cDNA molecular identifiers. The donors were divided into four age groups: young (average around 17 years), middle-aged (around 41), aged (approximately 64) and long-lived (roughly 86). To avoid experimental bias, donors of different ages were randomly spread across the sequencing lanes. The study analyzed two additional independent replicas of 1 million unique cDNA reads from the same blood draw for two donors, one aged 18 to 29 and one aged 80 or older.

Library generation was performed with 5' RACE. Sequencer: Illumina HiSeq 2500. A second PCR of roughly 6 to 11 cycles was performed with a sample-barcoded 5' primer and a J-beta primer mix. A unique molecular identifier was introduced onto each TCR beta cDNA molecule by a template-switch 5' adaptor carrying 12 random nucleotides. Each sample yielded at least 3 million CDR3-containing paired-end reads. First-strand cDNA was synthesized from all RNA with the Mint cDNA synthesis kit, primed by a TRBC-specific oligonucleotide. Following uracil-DNA glycosylase treatment, a first 18-cycle PCR with universal primers M1SS and BC2_uni_R was performed on all cDNA. Concerning the study's data processing: Normalization of each sample was performed by random selection of 1 million high-quality reads, each carrying a distinct molecular identifier. Reads with shared molecular identifiers were discarded instead of being binned into consensus sequences. MiTCR, with a Q25 quality threshold and the strictest error-elimination algorithm, was used for CDR3 identification, clonotype clustering and error correction. A nonparametric unseen species model with Euler transformation was used to estimate a lower bound on total TCR beta diversity. TCRdb reprocessed the public reads (quality trimming at Q25 with fastp, clone calling with MiXCR) and kept in-frame beta chains. CDR3 protein duplicates are merged, each entry listing the most common genes and DNA. These V and J calls rely on TCRdb rather than the paper's analysis. The sample records about 680,000 distinct CDR3 sequences, 49% of which are singletons. The ten largest make up approximately 32% of the sample.

Systemically healthy Caucasian individuals from Russia, around 39 in total and aged roughly 6 to 100 years, were included as donors. Around 10 milliliters of peripheral blood were collected from each donor into EDTA-treated Vacutainer tubes. Ficoll-Paque density-gradient centrifugation was used to isolate PBMCs, with at least 7 million obtained per sample. Trizol reagent was used to extract total RNA from PBMCs, with at least 5.5 micrograms per sample. For every donor, an aliquot of PBMCs went through flow cytometry to measure the percentages of naive CD45RAhigh/CD27high T cells. Worth noting for this clonotype: This clone's antigen is unknown. No clone much larger than this one lies a single base away; base qualities are absent.

What the research found in general, with its limitations: Conclusive comparison of naive and antigen-experienced compartments was prevented by the profiling of bulk unsorted PBMCs. The CMV infection status of donors was not known, potentially confounding age-related changes in expanded clonotypes. As age increased, observed TCR beta diversity per million T cells dropped in a roughly linear way, and a significant reduction was already evident by age 40. Estimates of total diversity based on one million sequenced T cells were regarded as lower bounds and as underestimates. There was a strong correlation between observed TCR beta diversity and the percentage of naive T cells measured by flow cytometry. The long-lived group showed more naive CD4+ T cells, fewer expanded clones and increased TCR diversity than the aged group, suggesting age selection.

Sequenced material: blood. This receptor was taken from a woman aged 55 to 70 in good health.

The CDR3 loop reads CASSYPIGIPAGETQYF. The DNA reads as follows: TGTGCCAGCAGTTACCCTATAGGGATCCCAGCTGGGGAGACCCAGTACTTC. Here the chain combines TRBV6-6 and TRBJ2-5; the D gene lacks a confident call. The germline V gene (reference sequence) gives CDR1 as MNHNY and CDR2 as SVGAGI. Trimming takes 2 bases from V and 5 bases from J, and the germline ends sit 21 bases apart. There are 17 amino acids in the CDR3, from cysteine to phenylalanine inclusive. Just CDR3 DNA is preserved here, 51 bases in frame from base 1.